This TCR beta chain was documented in a study of cytomegalovirus exposure and HLA in healthy donors. The germline V gene has CDR1 MDHEN and CDR2 SYDVKM. V lost 4 bases and J 6 bases, leaving 7 bases between the germline ends. The CDR3 extends over 11 amino acids. The PCR had 60 Vbeta and 13 Jbeta primers. The method was immunoSEQ multiplex PCR; TCRdb's version includes in-frame clones alone and lacks a portion of them. Seen in this sample are about 140,000 clones; the ten most common clones hold 2% to 3%. General observations from the study: It was confirmed in vitro that a few of the CMV-associated chains were specific for CMV antigens. Analysis was carried out at a later point, and it linked a missense DCLRE1C variant to TCR beta V- and J-gene trimming.

To note about this clone: What it binds is unknown.

The source is a man aged 35-49 years in good health and CMV-seronegative. The rearrangement joins TRBV28 to TRBJ2-7, with D unresolved. The sample taken for sequencing was PBMCs. The CDR3 region has the DNA TGTGCCAGCAGTTCCCTCCTCGAGCAGTACTTC. Its protein is CASSSLLEQYF.